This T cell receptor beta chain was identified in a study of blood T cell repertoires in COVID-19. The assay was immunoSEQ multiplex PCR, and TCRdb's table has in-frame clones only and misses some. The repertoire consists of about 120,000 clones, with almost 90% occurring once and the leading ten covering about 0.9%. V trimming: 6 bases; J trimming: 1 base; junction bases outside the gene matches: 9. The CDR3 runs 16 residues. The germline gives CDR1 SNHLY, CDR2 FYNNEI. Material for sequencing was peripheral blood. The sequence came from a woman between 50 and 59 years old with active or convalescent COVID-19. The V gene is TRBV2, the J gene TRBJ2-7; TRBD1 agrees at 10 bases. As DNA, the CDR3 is TGTGCCAGCAGCCCCCCCCCGGACAGGGGGTCCTACGAGCAGTACTTC. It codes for CASSPPPDRGSYEQYF.